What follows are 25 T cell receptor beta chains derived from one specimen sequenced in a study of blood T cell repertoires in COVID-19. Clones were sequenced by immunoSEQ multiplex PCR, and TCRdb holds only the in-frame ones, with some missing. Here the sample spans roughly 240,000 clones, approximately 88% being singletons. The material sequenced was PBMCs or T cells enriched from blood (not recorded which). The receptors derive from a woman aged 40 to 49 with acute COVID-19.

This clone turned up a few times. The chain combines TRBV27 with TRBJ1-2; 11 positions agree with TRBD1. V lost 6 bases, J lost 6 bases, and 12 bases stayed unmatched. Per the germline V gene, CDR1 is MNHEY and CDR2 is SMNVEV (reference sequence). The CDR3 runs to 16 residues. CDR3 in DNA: TGTGCCAGCAGCCTGTGGACAGGGGGCGCGGTGAATGGCTACACCTTC. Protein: CASSLWTGGAVNGYTF.

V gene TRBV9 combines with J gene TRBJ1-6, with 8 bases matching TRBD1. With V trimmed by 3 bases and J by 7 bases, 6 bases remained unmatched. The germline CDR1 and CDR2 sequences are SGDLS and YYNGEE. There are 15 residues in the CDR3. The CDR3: CASSGDRGANSPLHF. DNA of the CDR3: TGTGCCAGCAGCGGCGACAGGGGCGCCAATTCACCCCTCCACTTT. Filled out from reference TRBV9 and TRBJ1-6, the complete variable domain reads DSGVTQTPKHLITATGQRVTLRCSPRSGDLSVYWYQQSLDQGLQFLIQYYNGEERAKGNILERFSAQQFPDLHSELNLSSLELGDSALYFCASSGDRGANSPLHFGNGTRLTVT.

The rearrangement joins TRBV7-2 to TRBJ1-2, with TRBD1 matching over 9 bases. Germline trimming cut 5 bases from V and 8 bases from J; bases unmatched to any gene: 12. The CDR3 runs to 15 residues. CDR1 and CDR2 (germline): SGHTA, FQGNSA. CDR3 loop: CASSEGTGQGRGYTF. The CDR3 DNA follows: TGTGCCAGCAGCGAGGGGACAGGGCAGGGCCGGGGCTACACCTTC.

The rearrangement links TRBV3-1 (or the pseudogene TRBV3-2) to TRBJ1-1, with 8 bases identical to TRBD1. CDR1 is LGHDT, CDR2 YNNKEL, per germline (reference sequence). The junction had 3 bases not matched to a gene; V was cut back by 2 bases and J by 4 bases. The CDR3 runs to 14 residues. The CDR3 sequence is CASSQITGGTEAFF. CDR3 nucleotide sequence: TGTGCCAGCAGCCAAATAACAGGGGGCACTGAAGCTTTCTTT.

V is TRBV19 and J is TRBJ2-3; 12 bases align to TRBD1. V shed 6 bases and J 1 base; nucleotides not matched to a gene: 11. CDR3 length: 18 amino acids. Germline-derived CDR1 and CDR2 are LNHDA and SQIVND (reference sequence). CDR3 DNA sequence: TGTGCCAGTAGCGAGGGGACAGGGGGCGTTTTAGGCACAGATACGCAGTATTTT. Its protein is CASSEGTGGVLGTDTQYF.

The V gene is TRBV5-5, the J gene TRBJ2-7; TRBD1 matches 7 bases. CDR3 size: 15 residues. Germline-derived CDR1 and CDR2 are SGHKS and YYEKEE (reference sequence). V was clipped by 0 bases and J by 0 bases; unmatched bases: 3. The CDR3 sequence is CASSLGGQSSYEQYF. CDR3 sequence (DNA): TGTGCCAGCAGCTTGGGGGGACAGAGCTCCTACGAGCAGTACTTC.

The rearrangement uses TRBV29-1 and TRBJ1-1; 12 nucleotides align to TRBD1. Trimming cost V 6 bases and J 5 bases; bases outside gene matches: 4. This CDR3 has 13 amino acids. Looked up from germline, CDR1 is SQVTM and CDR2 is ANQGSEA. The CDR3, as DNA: TGCAGCGTCCCGGGACAGGGGGCAACTGAAGCTTTCTTT. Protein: CSVPGQGATEAFF.

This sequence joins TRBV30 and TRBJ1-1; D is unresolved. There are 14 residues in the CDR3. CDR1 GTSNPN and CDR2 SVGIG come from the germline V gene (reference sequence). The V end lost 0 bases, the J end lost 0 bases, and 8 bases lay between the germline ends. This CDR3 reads CAWSVGLMNTEAFF. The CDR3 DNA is TGTGCCTGGAGTGTCGGACTTATGAACACTGAAGCTTTCTTT.

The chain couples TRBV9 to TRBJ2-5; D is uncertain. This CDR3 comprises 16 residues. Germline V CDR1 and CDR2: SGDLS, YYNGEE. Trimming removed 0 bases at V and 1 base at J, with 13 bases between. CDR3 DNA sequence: TGTGCCAGCAGCGTAGGTACAGTTAGAACCCAAGAGACCCAGTACTTC. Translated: CASSVGTVRTQETQYF. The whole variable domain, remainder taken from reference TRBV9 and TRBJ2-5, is DSGVTQTPKHLITATGQRVTLRCSPRSGDLSVYWYQQSLDQGLQFLIQYYNGEERAKGNILERFSAQQFPDLHSELNLSSLELGDSALYFCASSVGTVRTQETQYFGPGTRLLVL.

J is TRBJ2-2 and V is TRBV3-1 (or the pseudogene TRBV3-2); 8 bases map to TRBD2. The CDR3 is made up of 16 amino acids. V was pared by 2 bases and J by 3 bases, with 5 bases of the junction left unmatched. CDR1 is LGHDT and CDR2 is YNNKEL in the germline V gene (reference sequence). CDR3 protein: CASSQFVSGDTGELFF. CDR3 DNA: TGTGCCAGCAGCCAATTTGTTAGCGGGGACACCGGGGAGCTGTTTTTT.

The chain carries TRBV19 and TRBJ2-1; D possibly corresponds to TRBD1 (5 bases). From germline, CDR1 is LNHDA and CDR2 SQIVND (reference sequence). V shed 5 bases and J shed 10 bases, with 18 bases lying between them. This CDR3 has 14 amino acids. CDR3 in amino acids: CASSPLSGLLEQFF. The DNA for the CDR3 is TGTGCCAGTAGTCCTCTGTCAGGGTTGCTAGAGCAGTTCTTC.

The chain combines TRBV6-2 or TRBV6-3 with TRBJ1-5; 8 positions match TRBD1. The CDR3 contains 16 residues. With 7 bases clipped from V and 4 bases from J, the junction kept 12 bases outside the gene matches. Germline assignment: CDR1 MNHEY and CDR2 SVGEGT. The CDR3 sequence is CASTPDRGVGNQPQHF. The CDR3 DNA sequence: TGTGCCAGCACCCCAGACAGGGGCGTCGGAAATCAGCCCCAGCATTTT.

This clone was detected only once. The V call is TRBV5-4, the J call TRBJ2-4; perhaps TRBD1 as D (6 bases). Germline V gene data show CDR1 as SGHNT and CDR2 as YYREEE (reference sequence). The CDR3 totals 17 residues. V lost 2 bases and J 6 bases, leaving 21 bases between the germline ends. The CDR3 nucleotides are TGTGCCAGCAGCTTCGGTCCAGGGGATACCCTGCTAAACATTCAGTACTTC. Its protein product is CASSFGPGDTLLNIQYF.

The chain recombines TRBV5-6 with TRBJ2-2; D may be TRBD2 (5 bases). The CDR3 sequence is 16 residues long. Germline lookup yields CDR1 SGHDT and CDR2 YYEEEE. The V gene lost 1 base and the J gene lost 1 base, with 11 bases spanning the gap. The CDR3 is CASSLLLVRNTGELFF. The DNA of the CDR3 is TGTGCCAGCAGCTTGTTACTAGTCCGGAACACCGGGGAGCTGTTTTTT.

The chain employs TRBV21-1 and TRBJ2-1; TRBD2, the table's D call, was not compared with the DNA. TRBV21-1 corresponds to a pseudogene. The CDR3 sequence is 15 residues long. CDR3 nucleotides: TGTGCCAGCAGCAAAATCGGCGGGGAATACAATGAGCAGTTCTTC. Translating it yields CASSKIGGEYNEQFF.

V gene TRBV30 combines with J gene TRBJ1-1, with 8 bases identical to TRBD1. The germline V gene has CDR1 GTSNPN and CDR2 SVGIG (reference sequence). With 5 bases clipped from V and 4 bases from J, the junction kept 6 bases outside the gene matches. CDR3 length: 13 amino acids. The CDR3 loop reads CAWDRDRLTEAFF. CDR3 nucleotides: TGTGCCTGGGACCGGGACAGGCTCACTGAAGCTTTCTTT.

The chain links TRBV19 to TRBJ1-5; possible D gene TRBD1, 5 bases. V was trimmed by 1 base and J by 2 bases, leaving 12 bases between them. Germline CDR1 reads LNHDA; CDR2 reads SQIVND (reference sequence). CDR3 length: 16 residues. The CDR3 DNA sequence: TGTGCCAGTAGTATAGTCGGGGGATCGGGCAATCAGCCCCAGCATTTT. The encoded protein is CASSIVGGSGNQPQHF.

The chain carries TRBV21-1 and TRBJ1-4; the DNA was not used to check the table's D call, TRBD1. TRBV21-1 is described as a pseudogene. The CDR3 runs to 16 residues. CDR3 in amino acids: CARGPRGATTNEKLFF. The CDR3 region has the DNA TGTGCCAGAGGTCCCAGGGGGGCCACGACTAATGAAAAACTGTTTTTT.

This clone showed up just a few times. Here the CDR3 DNA reads TGTGCCACCAGTGATTGGCTTGCCGGGTCCGGGGAGCTGTTTTTT. It yields the protein CATSDWLAGSGELFF. The chain combines TRBV24-1 with TRBJ2-2; D is unclear. Germline V gene data show CDR1 as KGHDR and CDR2 as SFDVKD. V was pared by 2 bases and J by 6 bases, with 12 bases between. The CDR3 is 15 residues long.

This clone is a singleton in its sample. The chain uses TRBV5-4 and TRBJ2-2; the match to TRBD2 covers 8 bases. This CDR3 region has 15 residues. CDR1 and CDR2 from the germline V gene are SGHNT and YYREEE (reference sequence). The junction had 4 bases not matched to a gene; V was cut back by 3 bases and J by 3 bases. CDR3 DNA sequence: TGTGCCAGCAGCTCAACTAGCGGTTACACCGGGGAGCTGTTTTTT. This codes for CASSSTSGYTGELFF.

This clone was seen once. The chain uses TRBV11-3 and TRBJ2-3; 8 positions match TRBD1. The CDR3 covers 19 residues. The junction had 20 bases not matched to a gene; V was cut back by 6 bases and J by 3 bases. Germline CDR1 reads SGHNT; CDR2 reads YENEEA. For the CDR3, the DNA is TGTGCCAGCAGTTCCTGGGTGGCAGGGGGCGCCTTCTGGACAGATACGCAGTATTTT. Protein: CASSSWVAGGAFWTDTQYF.

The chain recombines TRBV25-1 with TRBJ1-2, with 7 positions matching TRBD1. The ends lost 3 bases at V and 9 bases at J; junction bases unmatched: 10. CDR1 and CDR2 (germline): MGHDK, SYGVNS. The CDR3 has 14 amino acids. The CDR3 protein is CASSDPGQPLSYTF. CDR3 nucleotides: TGTGCCAGCAGTGACCCGGGACAGCCGCTCAGCTACACCTTC.

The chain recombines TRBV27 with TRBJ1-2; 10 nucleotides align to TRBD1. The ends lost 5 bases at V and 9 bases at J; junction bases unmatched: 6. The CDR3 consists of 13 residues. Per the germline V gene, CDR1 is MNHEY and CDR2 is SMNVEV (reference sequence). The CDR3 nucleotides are TGTGCCAGCAGTCCGGACAGGGGGAGCAGCTACACCTTC. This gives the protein CASSPDRGSSYTF.

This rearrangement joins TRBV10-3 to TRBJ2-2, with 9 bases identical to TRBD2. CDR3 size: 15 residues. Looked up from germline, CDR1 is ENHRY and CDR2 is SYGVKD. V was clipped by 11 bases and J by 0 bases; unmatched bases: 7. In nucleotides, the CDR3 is TGTGCCGCCCGAGCGGGGGGACCGAACACCGGGGAGCTGTTTTTT. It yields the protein CAARAGGPNTGELFF.

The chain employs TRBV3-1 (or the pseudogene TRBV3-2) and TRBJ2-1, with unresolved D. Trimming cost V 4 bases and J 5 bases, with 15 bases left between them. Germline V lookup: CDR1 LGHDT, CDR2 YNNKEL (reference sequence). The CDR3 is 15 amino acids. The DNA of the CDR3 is TGTGCCAGCAGCCCGATCGGTGTGGTAAACAATGAGCAGTTCTTC. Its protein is CASSPIGVVNNEQFF.